A single sample is the source of the 32 T cell receptor beta chains below, sequenced in a study of early T cells in non-severe SARS-CoV-2 infection. TCRdb called the 5' RACE reads again in MiXCR, with one record for every CDR3 protein. The table has roughly 66,000 distinct CDR3 sequences, approximately 9.1% seen once; the top ten hold roughly 3%. Source material: whole blood. The receptors here all came from an adult who was a healthcare worker with PCR-confirmed SARS-CoV-2 infection or an uninfected control (not recorded which).

This clonotype has at least ten counts. The chain couples TRBV30 to TRBJ2-7, with TRBD2 matching over 8 bases. The CDR3 spans 12 residues. Germline CDR1 reads GTSNPN; CDR2 reads SVGIG (reference sequence). With V trimmed by 3 bases and J by 5 bases, 3 bases remained unmatched. The DNA for the CDR3 is TGTGCCTGGAGCAGTAGCGGGGACGAGCAGTACTTC. Amino acids: CAWSSSGDEQYF.

The V and J genes are TRBV4-1 and TRBJ2-5; TRBD1 is a possible D gene (7 bases). Trimming removed 1 base at V and 0 bases at J, with 15 bases between. CDR3 length: 17 residues. The germline V gene encodes CDR1 MGHRA and CDR2 YSYEKL. CDR3 loop: CASSQGGDSWYQETQYF. CDR3 in DNA: TGCGCCAGCAGCCAAGGCGGGGACAGTTGGTACCAAGAGACCCAGTACTTC.

This sequence joins TRBV5-6 and TRBJ2-2; tentative D call: TRBD1 (6 bases). Germline CDR1 and CDR2: SGHDT and YYEEEE. CDR3 size: 15 residues. The V and J ends lost 4 bases and 1 base respectively, with 11 bases between them. The CDR3, as DNA: TGTGCCAGCAGCAGGACAGATTTGAACACCGGGGAGCTGTTTTTT. It specifies CASSRTDLNTGELFF.

This clonotype was seen at least ten times. The chain links TRBV6-5 to TRBJ1-6, with D unclear. Per the germline V gene, CDR1 is MNHEY and CDR2 is SVGAGI. This CDR3 is 15 amino acids long. V lost 2 bases and J lost 7, with 12 bases in between. The CDR3 here is CASSYSRQQNSPLHF. CDR3 nucleotides: TGTGCCAGCAGTTACAGTAGGCAGCAGAATTCACCCCTCCACTTT.

This clonotype has only a few counts. The rearrangement joins TRBV23-1 to TRBJ1-5; D is uncertain. TRBV23-1 is placed among ORFs of uncertain function. Trimming shortened V by 0 bases and J by 5 bases, and 8 bases separated the two germline ends. The CDR3 runs 14 residues. DNA of the CDR3: TGCGCCAGCAGTCAATCGGAAACCGATCAGCCCCAGCATTTT. It is translated as CASSQSETDQPQHF.

CDR3 loop: CASSREETQYF. The CDR3 bases are TGTGCCAGCAGCAGGGAAGAGACCCAGTACTTC. The V gene is TRBV5-4, the J gene TRBJ2-5, with D unresolved. Trimming took off 4 bases at V and 3 bases at J, with 4 bases between the two ends. The CDR3 runs 11 residues. CDR1 SGHNT and CDR2 YYREEE come from the germline V gene (reference sequence). The entire variable domain, with the rest obtained from reference TRBV5-4 and TRBJ2-5, is as follows: ETGVTQSPTHLIKTRGQQVTLRCSSQSGHNTVSWYQQALGQGPQFIFQYYREEENGRGNFPPRFSGLQFPNYSSELNVNALELDDSALYLCASSREETQYFGPGTRLLVL.

This rearrangement joins TRBV19 to TRBJ1-5; no definite D call. This CDR3 has 13 residues. Germline assignment: CDR1 LNHDA and CDR2 SQIVND (reference sequence). The V gene lost 8 bases and the J gene lost 4 bases, with 12 bases spanning the gap. The CDR3: CASELRGNQPQHF. CDR3 sequence (DNA): TGTGCCAGTGAATTAAGAGGGAATCAGCCCCAGCATTTT.

V and J are TRBV4-1 and TRBJ2-7; D gene uncertain. Germline CDR1 is MGHRA and CDR2 is YSYEKL. The V end was cut by 1 base, the J end by 4 bases, with 11 bases between. There are 14 residues in the CDR3. This CDR3 is CASSQADLRYEQYF. The CDR3 coding sequence is TGCGCCAGCAGCCAAGCGGATTTACGTTACGAGCAGTACTTC.

The CDR3 region has the DNA TGTGCCATCAGGACAGGGGGCCCCACTGAAGCTTTCTTT. Amino acid sequence: CAIRTGGPTEAFF. This sequence joins TRBV10-3 and TRBJ1-1, with TRBD1 matching 10 bases. The germline gives CDR1 ENHRY, CDR2 SYGVKD. This CDR3 contains 13 residues. The ends lost 6 bases at V and 4 bases at J; junction bases unmatched: 2.

This clonotype has only a few counts. The gene calls are TRBV9 and TRBJ2-7; 9 bases are shared with TRBD1. CDR3 length: 12 amino acids. CDR1 is SGDLS, CDR2 YYNGEE, per germline. Trimming removed 8 bases from V and 4 bases from J; junction bases left unmatched: 4. The CDR3 reads CASRTGEYEQYF. The CDR3 DNA sequence: TGTGCCAGTCGGACAGGGGAGTACGAGCAGTACTTC.

The rearrangement joins TRBV7-8 to TRBJ1-5; D uncertain. Trimming removed 0 bases from V and 9 bases from J, with 12 bases in between. Germline V gives CDR1 SGHVS, CDR2 FQNEAQ. This CDR3 is built from 14 residues. The CDR3 bases are TGTGCCAGCAGCTTAGCACAAGGCGCAGGGCCCCAGCATTTT. Its translation is CASSLAQGAGPQHF.

This clonotype occurred many times. The gene calls are TRBV10-3 and TRBJ2-5; TRBD1 aligns across 8 bases. The length of the CDR3 is 13 residues. Germline assignment: CDR1 ENHRY and CDR2 SYGVKD. V lost 6 bases to trimming and J lost 2 bases; unmatched junction nucleotides: 2. CDR3 nucleotides: TGTGCCATCAGAGGACAGGGACAAGAGACCCAGTACTTC. It codes for CAIRGQGQETQYF.

J is TRBJ2-7 and V is TRBV3-1; D is ambiguous. V lost 4 bases and J lost 0, with 1 base in between. The CDR3 extends over 11 amino acids. Per the germline V gene, CDR1 is LGHDT and CDR2 is YNNKEL (reference sequence). CDR3 amino acids: CASSRSYEQYF. The DNA for the CDR3 is TGTGCCAGCAGCCGCTCCTACGAGCAGTACTTC.

This clonotype has more than one count but fewer than ten. The V and J genes are TRBV6-6 and TRBJ2-2, with 8 nucleotides matching TRBD2. Looked up from germline, CDR1 is MNHNY and CDR2 is SVGAGI (reference sequence). The CDR3 extends over 15 amino acids. V dropped 8 bases and J dropped 4; count of bases not matched to a gene: 9. The CDR3 DNA reads as TGTGCCAGCGGTCCGAGTAGCGGGACCACCGGGGAGCTGTTTTTT. The encoded protein is CASGPSSGTTGELFF.

J is TRBJ2-1 and V is TRBV7-8; no firm D call. Trimming pared 0 bases from V and 10 bases from J, leaving 10 bases between. Germline V gene data show CDR1 as SGHVS and CDR2 as FQNEAQ. The CDR3 loop spans 13 amino acids. CDR3 amino acids: CASSLAQMREQFF. The CDR3 DNA is TGTGCCAGCAGCTTAGCACAGATGAGGGAGCAGTTCTTC.

This clonotype was recorded at least ten times. V and J are TRBV10-3 and TRBJ2-1, with D maybe TRBD1 (6 bases). Germline CDR1 and CDR2: ENHRY and SYGVKD. The CDR3 extends over 16 amino acids. V lost 0 bases and J 3 bases, leaving 12 bases between the germline ends. For the CDR3, the DNA is TGTGCCATCAGTGAGTCCACCGCAGGGGACTACAATGAGCAGTTCTTC. Translated: CAISESTAGDYNEQFF.

This clonotype was observed many times. V and J are TRBV6-4 and TRBJ1-5, with unresolved D. Trimming pared 5 bases from V and 1 base from J, leaving 15 bases between. The CDR3 totals 16 residues. Looked up from germline, CDR1 is MRHNA and CDR2 is SNTAGT. CDR3 coding DNA: TGTGCCAGCAGTATCGACCCTCAAGGAAGCAATCAGCCCCAGCATTTT. Protein: CASSIDPQGSNQPQHF.

This clonotype has ten or more counts. The chain uses TRBV7-8 and TRBJ2-1, with 8 bases fitting TRBD2. Germline lookup yields CDR1 SGHVS and CDR2 FQNEAQ. V dropped 5 bases and J dropped 6; count of bases not matched to a gene: 12. This CDR3 region has 16 residues. The CDR3 region has the DNA TGTGCCAGCAGCCACGCAGGAGCGGGAGATGCCAATGAGCAGTTCTTC. This gives the protein CASSHAGAGDANEQFF.

This clonotype was seen at least ten times. The rearrangement uses TRBV5-4 and TRBJ2-1; the match to TRBD2 covers 10 bases. Germline CDR1 SGHNT, CDR2 YYREEE (reference sequence). V lost 4 bases and J lost 7; bases outside the gene matches: 11. This CDR3 is 16 amino acids long. The CDR3, as DNA: TGTGCCAGCAGCCCCCCTTTAGCGGGAGGAAGGAATGAGCAGTTCTTC. Translated, it gives CASSPPLAGGRNEQFF.

The rearrangement uses TRBV2 and TRBJ2-5, with D perhaps matching TRBD1 (7 bases). The CDR3 runs to 15 residues. Between the trimmed V and J ends, which lost 1 base and 5 bases, there was a span of 14 bases. Germline-derived CDR1 and CDR2 are SNHLY and FYNNEI. This chain's CDR3 is CASSEEGRGVETQYF. CDR3 DNA sequence: TGTGCCAGCAGTGAAGAGGGCAGGGGGGTTGAGACCCAGTACTTC.

This clonotype was observed at least ten times. Compared with germline, one end of the junction differs, possibly owing to a read error. This chain links TRBV3-1 with TRBJ2-1; D may be TRBD2 (6 bases). The germline gives CDR1 LGHDT, CDR2 YNNKEL (reference sequence). The CDR3 has 18 residues. The CDR3 spells CASSRLTGLASSNNEQFF. CDR3 nucleotide sequence: TGTGCCAGCAGCCGCCTAACGGGGCTAGCGTCCTCCAACAATGAGCAGTTCTTC.

Ten or more counts support this clonotype. V usage is TRBV5-1 and J usage is TRBJ2-3, with TRBD2 identical over 11 bases. The CDR3 spans 16 residues. V was pared by 4 bases and J by 5 bases, with 9 bases of the junction left unmatched. Germline V gene sequence: CDR1 SGHRS, CDR2 YFSETQ. The CDR3 DNA reads as TGCGCCAGCAGCCTTTTAGCGGGAGGGCCTGGAGATACGCAGTATTTT. It yields the protein CASSLLAGGPGDTQYF.

The gene calls are TRBV5-6 and TRBJ2-3, with D uncertain. Germline values: CDR1 SGHDT, CDR2 YYEEEE. V was cut by 0 bases and J by 4 bases, with 6 bases left in between. This CDR3 comprises 13 residues. This CDR3 is CASSLEGADTQYF. As DNA, the CDR3 is TGTGCCAGCAGCTTGGAGGGCGCAGATACGCAGTATTTT.

This clonotype was counted only a few times. V and J are TRBV18 and TRBJ2-7; unclear D gene. CDR1 and CDR2 (germline): KGHSH, LQKENI. The V end was cut by 3 bases, the J end by 3 bases, with 15 bases between. The CDR3 is 15 amino acids. CDR3 in amino acids: CASSPVQGPHYEQYF. CDR3 nucleotides: TGTGCCAGCTCACCGGTTCAAGGGCCACACTACGAGCAGTACTTC.

This clonotype was recorded many times. V gene TRBV20-1 combines with J gene TRBJ2-5, with D perhaps matching TRBD1 (6 bases). CDR3 size: 15 residues. Germline V gene lookup returns CDR1 DFQATT and CDR2 SNEGSKA (reference sequence). Deletions cut 0 bases from V and 0 bases from J, with 11 bases between. CDR3 in DNA: TGCAGTGCTAGAGAACAGGGCAGGTACCAAGAGACCCAGTACTTC. Protein: CSAREQGRYQETQYF.

This clonotype appeared many times. The rearrangement links TRBV12-3 or TRBV12-4 to TRBJ2-2, with 9 positions matching TRBD1. The CDR3 extends over 15 amino acids. V lost 3 bases to trimming and J lost 1 base; unmatched junction nucleotides: 0. The CDR3 nucleotides read TGTGCCAGCAGTTTGGGACAGGGGAACACCGGGGAGCTGTTTTTT. Translated: CASSLGQGNTGELFF.

J is TRBJ2-7 and V is TRBV13; maybe TRBD2 (5 bases). V dropped 1 base and J dropped 5 bases, with 15 bases sitting between them. The CDR3 is made up of 15 amino acids. The V gene's germline CDR1 is PRHDT and CDR2 FYEKMQ (reference sequence). This CDR3 is CASSLAGGSPHEQYF. DNA for the CDR3: TGTGCCAGCAGCTTAGCTGGCGGGTCCCCCCACGAGCAGTACTTC.

On this clonotype itself: This may be a read error, as it is one base from a much larger clone. As DNA, the CDR3 is TGTGCCGGCAGCCCCAGAGGGACAGCGAACACCGGGGAGCTGTTTTTT. It codes for CAGSPRGTANTGELFF. The chain joins TRBV7-2 to TRBJ2-2, with 7 bases fitting TRBD1. Germline V gene data show CDR1 as SGHTA and CDR2 as FQGNSA. This CDR3 spans 16 amino acids.

This clonotype was observed a few times. This chain links TRBV12-3 or TRBV12-4 with TRBJ2-7; 11 positions agree with TRBD2. CDR3 length equals 14 residues. Germline trimming cut 6 bases from V and 5 bases from J; bases unmatched to any gene: 6. The DNA of the CDR3 is TGTGCCAGCAGCTTGAGACTAGCGGGAAACGAGCAGTACTTC. Protein sequence: CASSLRLAGNEQYF.

This clonotype was recorded at least ten times. This chain connects TRBV20-1 to TRBJ2-7; D remains ambiguous. CDR1 is DFQATT and CDR2 is SNEGSKA in the germline V gene (reference sequence). The V gene lost 4 bases and the J gene lost 1 base, with 5 bases spanning the gap. The CDR3 has 11 residues. The CDR3 bases are TGCAGTGCTAAGTCGTCCTACGAGCAGTACTTC. This translates into CSAKSSYEQYF.

In its sample, this clonotype was seen many times. The chain combines TRBV20-1 with TRBJ1-6; TRBD1 aligns across 12 bases. CDR3 length: 17 amino acids. After removal of 4 bases from V and 6 bases from J, the junction contained 10 bases not matched to a gene. Germline values: CDR1 DFQATT, CDR2 SNEGSKA (reference sequence). CDR3 DNA: TGCAGTGCTAACCGCCCGGGGGACAGGGGGCTTAATTCACCCCTCCACTTT. Translating it yields CSANRPGDRGLNSPLHF.

The rearrangement uses TRBV6-2 or TRBV6-3 and TRBJ1-1; 9 bases agree with TRBD1. Per the germline V gene, CDR1 is MNHEY and CDR2 is SVGEGT. The ends lost 4 bases at V and 1 base at J; junction bases unmatched: 1. The CDR3 contains 14 residues. The CDR3, as DNA: TGTGCCAGCAGTTGGGGACAGGGGAACACTGAAGCTTTCTTT. The encoded protein is CASSWGQGNTEAFF.